The 28 T cell receptor beta chains given below trace back to one sample, sequenced in a study of T cells in Graves' hyperthyroidism and ophthalmopathy. Amplified regions were TCR beta CDR3 sequences from RNA transcripts. RT-PCR in the first round (using the HTBI primer set) targeted the TCR CDR3. TCRdb used MiXCR to reprocess the multiplex PCR reads, holding one entry per CDR3 protein. There are 300,000 to 400,000 distinct CDR3 sequences in the sample; 15% to 20% occur only once, and approximately 54% lies in the top ten. The source material was blood. These receptors were collected from a woman aged 45-65 years with Graves' hyperthyroidism.

The chain couples TRBV20-1 to TRBJ2-1; TRBD2 matches 7 bases. Germline lookup yields CDR1 DFQATT and CDR2 SNEGSKA (reference sequence). After removal of 3 bases from V and 9 bases from J, the junction contained 8 bases not matched to a gene. This CDR3 has 13 residues. The CDR3 DNA reads as TGCAGTGCTAGGGGGGGGACTGGCGGTGAGCAGTTCTTC. Translated, it gives CSARGGTGGEQFF.

In its sample, this clonotype was seen a few times. For the CDR3, the DNA is TGTGCCAGCAGATGGCAGGCGCCTCCCTATAGCAATCAGCCCCAGCATTTT. It encodes CASRWQAPPYSNQPQHF. This chain uses TRBV28 with TRBJ1-5, with D unresolved. Trimming took 6 bases from V and 0 from J, leaving 18 bases between them. Germline assignment: CDR1 MDHEN and CDR2 SYDVKM. The CDR3 runs to 17 residues.

This clonotype was picked up many times. The J gene is TRBJ1-1, the V gene TRBV5-1; D possibly corresponds to TRBD1 (5 bases). Germline V gives CDR1 SGHRS, CDR2 YFSETQ. V shed 2 bases and J shed 2 bases, with 10 bases lying between them. This CDR3 is 14 amino acids long. The CDR3 sequence is CASSFRQYNTEAFF. CDR3 sequence (DNA): TGCGCCAGCAGCTTCAGACAGTACAACACTGAAGCTTTCTTT.

The CDR3 loop reads CATSDLRAHYNEQFF. In nucleotides, the CDR3 is TGTGCCACCAGTGATTTGCGGGCGCACTACAATGAGCAGTTCTTC. The chain couples TRBV24-1 to TRBJ2-1; D is unresolved. Germline values: CDR1 KGHDR, CDR2 SFDVKD. Trimming took off 0 bases at V and 3 bases at J, with 8 bases between the two ends. CDR3 length equals 15 residues.

The rearrangement joins TRBV3-1 to TRBJ2-2; no firm D call. The CDR3 loop spans 15 amino acids. Deletions cut 0 bases from V and 5 bases from J, with 10 bases between. Per the germline V gene, CDR1 is LGHDT and CDR2 is YNNKEL (reference sequence). The CDR3 DNA is TGTGCCAGCAGCCAAGAGACTGATCGGACCGGGGAGCTGTTTTTT. Its translation: CASSQETDRTGELFF. Looking up the rest from reference TRBV3-1 and TRBJ2-2 gives the full variable domain: DTAVSQTPKYLVTQMGNDKSIKCEQNLGHDTMYWYKQDSKKFLKIMFSYNNKELIINETVPNRFSPKSPDKAHLNLHINSLELGDSAVYFCASSQETDRTGELFFGEGSRLTVL.

To note about this clonotype: A much bigger clone sits one base away, suggesting this may be a read error. The rearrangement joins TRBV28 to TRBJ2-3; unclear D gene. This CDR3 contains 15 residues. Per the germline V gene, CDR1 is MDHEN and CDR2 is SYDVKM. Trimming took 0 bases from V and 2 from J, leaving 9 bases between them. The chain's CDR3 is CASSLWSRDTDTQYF. CDR3 DNA: TGTGCCAGCAGTTTATGGAGCCGAGACACAGATACGCAGTATTTT.

The genes are TRBV20-1 and TRBJ2-7; 10 bases match TRBD2. V trimming: 0 bases; J trimming: 7 bases; junction bases outside the gene matches: 12. Germline V lookup: CDR1 DFQATT, CDR2 SNEGSKA (reference sequence). The CDR3 runs 16 residues. The CDR3 reads CSARDATSGTLGEQYF. In nucleotides, the CDR3 is TGCAGTGCTAGAGATGCCACTAGCGGGACCTTGGGGGAGCAGTACTTC.

This clonotype appeared many times. The rearrangement links TRBV27 to TRBJ2-7; weak D call: TRBD1 (6 bases). V was cut by 4 bases and J by 6 bases, with 16 bases left in between. The CDR3 totals 14 residues. Germline-derived CDR1 and CDR2 are MNHEY and SMNVEV (reference sequence). CDR3 region: CASSSLQTGTEQYV. The CDR3 DNA reads TGTGCCAGCAGTTCGCTACAGACAGGTACCGAGCAGTACGTC.

The genes are TRBV24-1 and TRBJ2-2; D gene uncertain. The CDR3 runs 16 residues. The V end lost 5 bases, the J end lost 1 base, and 13 bases lay between the germline ends. Germline CDR1 and CDR2: KGHDR and SFDVKD. CDR3 coding DNA: TGTGCCACCAGTGCCGTATCCGTTGGGAACACCGGGGAGCTGTTTTTT. Translated, it gives CATSAVSVGNTGELFF.

Of note for this clonotype: A much more abundant neighbour one base away suggests this may be a read error. V is TRBV5-1 and J is TRBJ2-2; 8 positions agree with TRBD1. This CDR3 contains 15 residues. Germline CDR1 is SGHRS and CDR2 is YFSETQ. CDR3 residues: CASSPRTGNAGELFF. The CDR3 nucleotides are TGCGCCAGCAGCCCCAGGACAGGGAACGCCGGGGAGCTGTTTTTT.

The genes are TRBV5-1 and TRBJ2-3; D gene unclear. The V gene lost 3 bases and the J gene lost 4 bases, with 15 bases spanning the gap. Germline CDR1 and CDR2: SGHRS and YFSETQ. The CDR3 loop spans 15 amino acids. CDR3 region: CASSSPTLQPDTQYF. The CDR3 region has the DNA TGCGCCAGCAGCTCGCCGACCTTACAGCCAGATACGCAGTATTTT.

The CDR3 is CASSYVQGRDEQFF. CDR3 sequence (DNA): TGTGCCAGCAGTTACGTCCAGGGGAGGGATGAGCAGTTCTTC. The V call is TRBV6-5, the J call TRBJ2-1, with a tentative D call TRBD2 (7 bases). The CDR3 is 14 residues long. CDR1 is MNHEY and CDR2 is SVGAGI in the germline V gene. The ends were cut back, 2 bases at V and 8 bases at J, with 13 bases in the middle.

This clonotype was picked up a small number of times. V and J are TRBV5-1 and TRBJ2-2, with D maybe TRBD1 (6 bases). Germline assignment: CDR1 SGHRS and CDR2 YFSETQ. V dropped 3 bases and J dropped 0 bases, with 9 bases sitting between them. The CDR3 loop spans 15 amino acids. CDR3 in amino acids: CASSYRQANTGELFF. The DNA for the CDR3 is TGCGCCAGCAGCTACCGACAGGCGAACACCGGGGAGCTGTTTTTT.

This clonotype was found a few times. This rearrangement joins TRBV6-8 to TRBJ1-5; no clear D. The CDR3 has 16 residues. Trimming took 3 bases from V and 0 from J, leaving 12 bases between them. Germline CDR1 is MNHGY and CDR2 is SAAAGT. In DNA form, the CDR3 reads TGTGCCAGCAGTTATGTCTGGGAGATTAGCAATCAGCCCCAGCATTTT. Its translation is CASSYVWEISNQPQHF.

This chain uses TRBV6-5 with TRBJ1-1; TRBD1 matches 7 bases. This CDR3 comprises 17 residues. From germline, CDR1 is MNHEY and CDR2 SVGAGI. Unmatched junction bases numbered 9, after V lost 2 bases and J lost 0 bases. As DNA, the CDR3 is TGTGCCAGCAGTTACCGACAGGGAGGAGGGCTGAACACTGAAGCTTTCTTT. It encodes CASSYRQGGGLNTEAFF.

This clonotype was detected ten times or more. The chain has TRBV27 and TRBJ1-4; D gene uncertain. Germline-derived CDR1 and CDR2 are MNHEY and SMNVEV (reference sequence). V was pared by 5 bases and J by 0 bases, with 16 bases between. The CDR3 is made up of 17 amino acids. The CDR3 loop reads CASSPRVSGPTNEKLFF. The CDR3 nucleotides read TGTGCCAGCAGTCCCCGTGTTTCGGGCCCAACTAATGAAAAACTGTTTTTT.

This chain joins TRBV6-5 and TRBJ1-6; 9 nucleotides match TRBD1. CDR3 length: 16 amino acids. Germline CDR1 reads MNHEY; CDR2 reads SVGAGI. After removal of 4 bases from V and 2 bases from J, the junction contained 3 bases not matched to a gene. CDR3 nucleotide sequence: TGTGCCAGCAGTTCACAGGGGGCGGCCTATAATTCACCCCTCCACTTT. Translated, it gives CASSSQGAAYNSPLHF.

The chain uses TRBV20-1 and TRBJ2-1; possibly TRBD1 or TRBD2 for D (5 bases each). The ends were cut back, 6 bases at V and 0 bases at J, with 12 bases in the middle. CDR1 and CDR2 (germline): DFQATT, SNEGSKA (reference sequence). The CDR3 extends over 14 amino acids. In nucleotides, the CDR3 is TGCAGTGCCACCCGGGGCCCCTCCTACAATGAGCAGTTCTTC. It specifies CSATRGPSYNEQFF.

This clonotype came up many times. The J gene is TRBJ1-1, the V gene TRBV3-1; maybe TRBD1 (5 bases). Trimming removed 1 base at V and 10 bases at J, with 13 bases between. The CDR3 contains 13 residues. The germline gives CDR1 LGHDT, CDR2 YNNKEL (reference sequence). In DNA form, the CDR3 reads TGTGCCAGCAGCCAAGTAGGAGGGGTGGTAGCTTTCTTT. Protein sequence: CASSQVGGVVAFF.

This clonotype was observed at least ten times. The chain uses TRBV20-1 and TRBJ2-5; D possibly corresponds to TRBD2 (5 bases). CDR3 length: 13 amino acids. The V gene lost 4 bases and the J gene lost 5 bases, with 14 bases spanning the gap. Germline CDR1 reads DFQATT; CDR2 reads SNEGSKA (reference sequence). The DNA of the CDR3 is TGCAGTGCTACGGGCCGGGATGGGGAGACCCAGTACTTC. Amino acids: CSATGRDGETQYF.

A few counts support this clonotype. The chain uses TRBV20-1 and TRBJ1-2; unclear D gene. The germline gives CDR1 DFQATT, CDR2 SNEGSKA (reference sequence). The CDR3 has 12 amino acids. The V end lost 5 bases, the J end lost 4 bases, and 11 bases lay between the germline ends. DNA of the CDR3: TGCAGTGCTCATCAGGAGCTCTATGGCTACACCTTC. Translated: CSAHQELYGYTF.

This clonotype was observed many times. The chain recombines TRBV20-1 with TRBJ2-1, with unresolved D. The CDR3 totals 12 residues. Trimming left V 0 bases short and J 9 bases short, with 9 bases between. CDR1 DFQATT and CDR2 SNEGSKA come from the germline V gene (reference sequence). CDR3: CSARDLSPEQFF. The CDR3 coding sequence is TGCAGTGCTAGAGATCTCTCCCCTGAGCAGTTCTTC.

Ten or more counts support this clonotype. The chain couples TRBV7-3 to TRBJ2-5; D ambiguous. This CDR3 contains 14 residues. The germline gives CDR1 SGHTA, CDR2 FQGTGA. The ends were cut back, 5 bases at V and 5 bases at J, with 15 bases in the middle. The CDR3 bases are TGTGCCAGCAGCCCCGTGGTGGGTTGGGAGACCCAGTACTTC. As protein: CASSPVVGWETQYF.

The chain carries TRBV4-1 and TRBJ2-7; TRBD2 matches at 12 bases. The CDR3 runs 15 residues. CDR1 is MGHRA and CDR2 is YSYEKL in the germline V gene. J was trimmed by 4 bases and V by 1 base; bases with no gene match: 2. The CDR3 sequence is CASSQGLAGDYEQYF. The CDR3 DNA follows: TGCGCCAGCAGCCAAGGACTAGCGGGAGATTACGAGCAGTACTTC.

V gene TRBV2 combines with J gene TRBJ1-2; D remains unclear. CDR1 is SNHLY and CDR2 is FYNNEI in the germline V gene. The CDR3 is 12 amino acids. The V end was cut by 7 bases, the J end by 4 bases, with 10 bases between. The CDR3 nucleotides are TGTGCCAGCATGTCGGGGTCCTATGGCTACACCTTC. It yields the protein CASMSGSYGYTF.

This clonotype was seen repeatedly, ten times or more. The rearrangement links TRBV28 to TRBJ2-7; TRBD1 matches 10 bases. V shed 4 bases, J shed 5 bases, and the junction held 2 bases outside the gene matches. The CDR3 has 13 residues. The germline gives CDR1 MDHEN, CDR2 SYDVKM. CDR3 sequence (DNA): TGTGCCAGCAGTTCGGGACAGGGGAACGAGCAGTACTTC. Amino acids: CASSSGQGNEQYF.

The rearrangement joins TRBV12-3 or TRBV12-4 to TRBJ2-3, with 14 bases identical to TRBD2. The V segment lost 9 bases and the J segment 4 bases; nucleotides outside the gene matches: 3. The CDR3 consists of 14 residues. This CDR3 is CASGTSGSSDTQYF. CDR3 DNA: TGTGCCAGTGGGACTAGCGGGAGTTCAGATACGCAGTATTTT.

The sample holds many counts of this clonotype. The chain joins TRBV20-1 to TRBJ1-5; D unresolved. There are 14 residues in the CDR3. Germline assignment: CDR1 DFQATT and CDR2 SNEGSKA (reference sequence). V was pared by 1 base and J by 7 bases, with 14 bases between. CDR3 loop: CSARGGTSQQPQHF. The CDR3 region has the DNA TGCAGTGCTAGAGGGGGAACCTCCCAGCAGCCCCAGCATTTT.